This is a list of T cell receptor beta chains from one sample in a study of cytomegalovirus exposure and HLA in healthy donors. Only in-frame clones appear in the TCRdb table, and some are missing; sequencing was by immunoSEQ multiplex PCR. Here the sample spans about 200,000 clones, around 77% being singletons. Input material: PBMCs. The receptors here all came from a woman aged 25 to 39 in good health and CMV-seronegative. Both conserved end residues are part of each CDR3. The D gene is left open where the match is weak. The size field is filled for only some rows; it gives once, few, many or a size class.

abundance	d_gene	v_gene	j_gene	CDR3nt	CDR3aa
NA	NA	TRBV5-6	TRBJ2-7	TGTGCCAGCAGCTTCAGGGCAGGGAGGAACGAGCAGTACTTC	CASSFRAGRNEQYF
NA	TRBD1	TRBV6-5	TRBJ2-7	TGTGCCAGCAGTTACCAGACAGGGTCAGCCTACGAGCAGTACTTC	CASSYQTGSAYEQYF
NA	NA	TRBV7-9	TRBJ1-5	TGTGCCAGCAGCCACACAGGTCGTGATCAGCCCCAGCATTTT	CASSHTGRDQPQHF
few	NA	TRBV7-9	TRBJ1-2	TGTGCCAGCAGCGATAACAGGGACGGGGCCTATGGCTACCCCTTC	CASSDNRDGAYGYPF
NA	TRBD2	TRBV27	TRBJ2-2	TGTGCCAGCAGTCCCATAGCGGGGGCCGCTTACACCGGGGAGCTGTTTTTT	CASSPIAGAAYTGELFF
NA	NA	TRBV18	TRBJ1-2	TGTGCCAGCTCACCAGACAGGTTCTATGGCTACACCTTC	CASSPDRFYGYTF
NA	TRBD1	TRBV4-1	TRBJ2-7	TGCGCCAGCAGCCAAGACCAGATGCGGACAGGTTGGTCCTACGAGCAGTACTTC	CASSQDQMRTGWSYEQYF
once	NA	TRBV7-6	TRBJ1-1	TGTGCCAGCAGCCCGAATCGGGAGTTTGAAGCTTTCTTT	CASSPNREFEAFF
NA	NA	TRBV19	TRBJ1-5	TGTGCCAGTAGCCCAGCGGCCAATCAGCCCCAGCATTTT	CASSPAANQPQHF
NA	TRBD2	TRBV5-1	TRBJ2-1	TGCGCCAGCAGCTTGGACCGACTAGCGGGACCCAATGAGCAGTTCTTC	CASSLDRLAGPNEQFF
NA	NA	TRBV7-8	TRBJ1-1	TGTGCCAGCAGTCAACAACAGGAGTTCACTGAAGCTTTCTTT	CASSQQQEFTEAFF
NA	TRBD1	TRBV10-2	TRBJ1-2	TGCGCCAGCAGGGGACAGGTTTCCTATGGCTACACCTTC	CASRGQVSYGYTF
NA	NA	TRBV5-1	TRBJ2-5	TGCGCCAGCAGCTTGGCGGAAGAGACCCAGTACTTC	CASSLAEETQYF
few	NA	TRBV7-9	TRBJ2-2	TGTGCCAGCAGCTTAGAGGTCCGGGCCGGGGAGCTGTTTTTT	CASSLEVRAGELFF
NA	TRBD1	TRBV9	TRBJ1-4	TGTGCCAGCAGCACCCACCGGGACAGGAGACGAGATGAAAAACTGTTTTTT	CASSTHRDRRRDEKLFF
NA	TRBD1	TRBV19	TRBJ1-2	TGTGCCAGTAGTTCTGACCCCGGACAGGGGTGGTACGGCTACACCTTC	CASSSDPGQGWYGYTF
NA	NA	TRBV18	TRBJ1-4	TGTGCCAGCTCTCCAACAGGGTCCCGGGATGAAAAACTGTTTTTT	CASSPTGSRDEKLFF
NA	TRBD2	TRBV5-6	TRBJ2-3	TGTGCCAGCAGCGAATCGAATAGCGGGACTAGCACAGATACGCAGTATTTT	CASSESNSGTSTDTQYF
NA	TRBD2	TRBV5-4	TRBJ2-5	TGTGCCAGCAGCTTGGCGGGGGGGGCGGGGGAGACCCAGTACTTC	CASSLAGGAGETQYF
few	TRBD1	TRBV6-5	TRBJ1-5	TGTGCCAGCAGGGGACAGCTGGGGAATCAGCCCCAGCATTTT	CASRGQLGNQPQHF
NA	NA	TRBV10-3	TRBJ2-7	TGTGCCATCAGATCGACTAGCTACGAGCAGTACTTC	CAIRSTSYEQYF
few	TRBD1	TRBV7-6	TRBJ2-3	TGTGCCAGCAGCTTAGCTGGCAGGGGGGATACGCAGTATTTT	CASSLAGRGDTQYF
NA	TRBD2	TRBV9	TRBJ2-1	TGTGCCAGCAGCGTAGCAGTAGCGGGTTCCTACAATGAGCAGTTCTTC	CASSVAVAGSYNEQFF
NA	TRBD2	TRBV5-1	TRBJ2-1	TGCGCCAGCAGCTTGTCGCCGATGGTAGCGGGGGTATTGTATGAGCAGTTCTTC	CASSLSPMVAGVLYEQFF
NA	NA	TRBV5-1	TRBJ2-1	TGCGCCAGCAGCCCCCCGGCAGGGACAATCCCCTACAATGAGCAGTTCTTC	CASSPPAGTIPYNEQFF
NA	NA	TRBV5-1	TRBJ1-4	TGCGCCAGCAGCTTGGGGTGGCGGGGCGCTAATGAAAAACTGTTTTTT	CASSLGWRGANEKLFF